These T cell receptor beta chains were read from a single sample in a study of blood T cells in healthy people across ages. Each CDR3 protein is one row after TCRdb ran MiXCR on the 5' RACE reads. This sample yields roughly 1.5 million distinct CDR3 sequences, of which under 55% are seen a single time; under 5% belongs to the top ten. The sample taken for sequencing was blood. All receptors derive from a young woman in good health. CDR3s include the opening cysteine and the closing phenylalanine or tryptophan. The order of the fields is J gene, CDR3 length, D gene, clone size, V gene, CDR3 DNA, CDR3 protein. D genes are given only for firm matches. A row's size may be missing; if present it is once, few, many or a size class.

j_call: TRBJ2-7; cdr3_length: 12; d_call: .; clone_size: .; v_call: TRBV5-1; cdr3_nt: TGCGCCAGCAGCTTGAATGCAGACGGGCAGTACTTC; cdr3_aa: CASSLNADGQYF
j_call: TRBJ1-1; cdr3_length: 15; d_call: .; clone_size: .; v_call: TRBV6-2/TRBV6-3; cdr3_nt: TGTGCCAGCAGTCCAATCGGACAGATTAACACTGAAGCTTTCTTT; cdr3_aa: CASSPIGQINTEAFF
j_call: TRBJ1-2; cdr3_length: 14; d_call: TRBD1; clone_size: many; v_call: TRBV20-1; cdr3_nt: TGCAGTGCTATACGACAGGGGGCTGGCTATGGCTACACCTTC; cdr3_aa: CSAIRQGAGYGYTF
j_call: TRBJ1-5; cdr3_length: 15; d_call: TRBD1; clone_size: .; v_call: TRBV27; cdr3_nt: TGTGCCAGCAGCCCCTTGGACAGGGCGGATCAGCCCCAGCATTTT; cdr3_aa: CASSPLDRADQPQHF
j_call: TRBJ2-3; cdr3_length: 15; d_call: TRBD2; clone_size: few; v_call: TRBV13; cdr3_nt: TGTGCCAGCAGCTTACGGGTAGCGGGTACAGATACGCAGTATTTT; cdr3_aa: CASSLRVAGTDTQYF
j_call: TRBJ2-7; cdr3_length: 16; d_call: .; clone_size: .; v_call: TRBV4-1; cdr3_nt: TGCGCCAGCAGCCAAGTTGCTACCCCGTACGGGTACGAGCAGTACTTC; cdr3_aa: CASSQVATPYGYEQYF
j_call: TRBJ2-7; cdr3_length: 12; d_call: .; clone_size: .; v_call: TRBV5-1; cdr3_nt: TGCGCCAGCAGATTGGAAGCTGGCGAGCAGTACTTC; cdr3_aa: CASRLEAGEQYF
j_call: TRBJ2-7; cdr3_length: 16; d_call: TRBD1; clone_size: .; v_call: TRBV6-5; cdr3_nt: TGTGCCAGCAGTTACAGGTCGGGACAGGGGAGATACGAGCAGTACTTC; cdr3_aa: CASSYRSGQGRYEQYF
j_call: TRBJ1-6; cdr3_length: 15; d_call: .; clone_size: few; v_call: TRBV4-1; cdr3_nt: TGCGCCAGCAGCCAAGATTGGCAGACAAATTCACCCCTCCACTTT; cdr3_aa: CASSQDWQTNSPLHF
j_call: TRBJ1-2; cdr3_length: 14; d_call: .; clone_size: once; v_call: TRBV7-2; cdr3_nt: TGTGCCAGCAGCTTATCCCCCCCGGGCTATGGCTACACCTTC; cdr3_aa: CASSLSPPGYGYTF
j_call: TRBJ1-2; cdr3_length: 16; d_call: .; clone_size: once; v_call: TRBV4-3; cdr3_nt: TGCGCCAGCAGCCAAGACCCAAGCTTAGGAACTGAAGGCTACACCTTC; cdr3_aa: CASSQDPSLGTEGYTF
j_call: TRBJ2-7; cdr3_length: 12; d_call: .; clone_size: few; v_call: TRBV7-9; cdr3_nt: TGTGCCAGCAGCTCGGGGGATTACGAGCAGTACTTC; cdr3_aa: CASSSGDYEQYF
j_call: TRBJ1-1; cdr3_length: 15; d_call: .; clone_size: .; v_call: TRBV3-1; cdr3_nt: TGTGCCAGCAGCCAGGGAGGTGGATCGCACACTGAAGCTTTCTTT; cdr3_aa: CASSQGGGSHTEAFF
j_call: TRBJ2-1; cdr3_length: 16; d_call: .; clone_size: .; v_call: TRBV16; cdr3_nt: TGTGCCAGCAGCGTACAGGGTGTCGGGGGTACTAATGAGCAGTTCTTC; cdr3_aa: CASSVQGVGGTNEQFF
j_call: TRBJ2-7; cdr3_length: 16; d_call: TRBD1; clone_size: .; v_call: TRBV20-1; cdr3_nt: TGCAGTGCTAGAGAAGCCGGGACAGGGACCTACAATGAGCAGTACTTC; cdr3_aa: CSAREAGTGTYNEQYF
j_call: TRBJ2-5; cdr3_length: 20; d_call: TRBD2; clone_size: few; v_call: TRBV5-1; cdr3_nt: TGCGCCAGCAGCATGACCCCGGGGAGGCTAGCGGGAGGGATGTCAGAGACCCAGTACTTC; cdr3_aa: CASSMTPGRLAGGMSETQYF
j_call: TRBJ1-1; cdr3_length: 12; d_call: TRBD1; clone_size: few; v_call: TRBV20-1; cdr3_nt: TGCAGTGCTAGAGGGGACAGGGAGGAAGCTTTCTTT; cdr3_aa: CSARGDREEAFF
j_call: TRBJ2-7; cdr3_length: 14; d_call: .; clone_size: .; v_call: TRBV21-1; cdr3_nt: TGTGCCAGCAGCAAAGTGACAGGGGACTACGAGCAGTACTTC; cdr3_aa: CASSKVTGDYEQYF
j_call: TRBJ2-3; cdr3_length: 16; d_call: .; clone_size: many; v_call: TRBV25-1; cdr3_nt: TGTGCCAGCAGTGAATTGCGGGGAACTAGCACAGATACGCAGTATTTT; cdr3_aa: CASSELRGTSTDTQYF
j_call: TRBJ2-7; cdr3_length: 15; d_call: TRBD2; clone_size: few; v_call: TRBV28; cdr3_nt: TGTGCCAGCAGAACAAAGCTAGCGGGAGTTTACGAGCAGTACTTC; cdr3_aa: CASRTKLAGVYEQYF
j_call: TRBJ2-7; cdr3_length: 14; d_call: TRBD2; clone_size: few; v_call: TRBV29-1; cdr3_nt: TGCAGCGCTTACGGCGGGAGTCTCTCCTACGAGCAGTACTTC; cdr3_aa: CSAYGGSLSYEQYF
j_call: TRBJ1-5; cdr3_length: 14; d_call: .; clone_size: .; v_call: TRBV7-2; cdr3_nt: TGTGCCAGCAGCTCGGACGTCGAAATCGACACCCAGCATTTT; cdr3_aa: CASSSDVEIDTQHF
j_call: TRBJ1-3; cdr3_length: 15; d_call: .; clone_size: once; v_call: TRBV6-5; cdr3_nt: TGTGCCAGCAGTTGGGGTCAGCTCTCTGGAAACACCATATATTTT; cdr3_aa: CASSWGQLSGNTIYF
j_call: TRBJ2-5; cdr3_length: 14; d_call: .; clone_size: .; v_call: TRBV6-5; cdr3_nt: TGTGCCAGCAGTTACTCGATGCATGGGAATACCCAGTACTTC; cdr3_aa: CASSYSMHGNTQYF
j_call: TRBJ1-5; cdr3_length: 16; d_call: .; clone_size: .; v_call: TRBV2; cdr3_nt: TGTGCCAGCAGTGAAGCATCCCACAATAGCAATCAGCCCCAGCATTTT; cdr3_aa: CASSEASHNSNQPQHF
j_call: TRBJ2-3; cdr3_length: 13; d_call: .; clone_size: .; v_call: TRBV20-1; cdr3_nt: TGCAGTGCTCAGGGGTTTACGGTAGATACGCAGTATTTT; cdr3_aa: CSAQGFTVDTQYF
j_call: TRBJ2-7; cdr3_length: 16; d_call: .; clone_size: many; v_call: TRBV25-1; cdr3_nt: TGTGCCAGCAGTGAATTTAGACCCCAGGGCTCCTACGAGCAGTACTTC; cdr3_aa: CASSEFRPQGSYEQYF
j_call: TRBJ1-2; cdr3_length: 15; d_call: TRBD1; clone_size: few; v_call: TRBV6-6; cdr3_nt: TGTGCCAGCAGTTACTCGGGACAGGGCTCGGCCGGCTACACCTTC; cdr3_aa: CASSYSGQGSAGYTF
j_call: TRBJ2-7; cdr3_length: 12; d_call: .; clone_size: once; v_call: TRBV2; cdr3_nt: TGTGCTGGGCGTGGGGATACCTACGAGCAGTACTTC; cdr3_aa: CAGRGDTYEQYF
j_call: TRBJ2-1; cdr3_length: 15; d_call: TRBD2; clone_size: .; v_call: TRBV6-1; cdr3_nt: TGTGCCAGCAGTGACCCTAGCGGGAGGAATTATGAGCAGTTCTTC; cdr3_aa: CASSDPSGRNYEQFF
j_call: TRBJ2-3; cdr3_length: 15; d_call: TRBD2; clone_size: .; v_call: TRBV6-6; cdr3_nt: TGTGCCAGCAACGGGCCTAGCGGGATCACAGATACGCAGTATTTT; cdr3_aa: CASNGPSGITDTQYF
j_call: TRBJ1-2; cdr3_length: 16; d_call: TRBD1; clone_size: .; v_call: TRBV6-5; cdr3_nt: TGTGCCAGCGCAAGAGAGGACAGGGTTCCTAACTATGGCTACACCTTC; cdr3_aa: CASAREDRVPNYGYTF
j_call: TRBJ2-5; cdr3_length: 14; d_call: .; clone_size: .; v_call: TRBV27; cdr3_nt: TGTGCCAGCAGTTATAGCGTCCGAGGGGAGACCCAGTACTTC; cdr3_aa: CASSYSVRGETQYF
j_call: TRBJ1-4; cdr3_length: 14; d_call: .; clone_size: .; v_call: TRBV29-1; cdr3_nt: TGCAGCGTTCGAGGGTTGGGGTCGAATGAAAAACTGTTTTTT; cdr3_aa: CSVRGLGSNEKLFF
j_call: TRBJ1-4; cdr3_length: 15; d_call: .; clone_size: few; v_call: TRBV2; cdr3_nt: TGTGCCAGCAGTGAAACCGGGTCGCCAGGGGAAAAACTGTTTTTT; cdr3_aa: CASSETGSPGEKLFF
j_call: TRBJ2-3; cdr3_length: 15; d_call: .; clone_size: .; v_call: TRBV20-1; cdr3_nt: TGCAGTGCTAGAGATCAAGGAACGAACACAGATACGCAGTATTTT; cdr3_aa: CSARDQGTNTDTQYF
j_call: TRBJ1-1; cdr3_length: 13; d_call: TRBD1; clone_size: few; v_call: TRBV28; cdr3_nt: TGTGCCAGCAGTTCAGGGGGTTGGACTGAAGCTTTCTTT; cdr3_aa: CASSSGGWTEAFF
j_call: TRBJ2-7; cdr3_length: 16; d_call: TRBD2; clone_size: .; v_call: TRBV12-3/TRBV12-4; cdr3_nt: TGTGCCAGCAGTTTCATCGCGGCCGGGGGGACTTACGAGCAGTACTTC; cdr3_aa: CASSFIAAGGTYEQYF
j_call: TRBJ2-1; cdr3_length: 15; d_call: .; clone_size: few; v_call: TRBV5-6; cdr3_nt: TGTGCCAGCAGCTTGGACCCTACGTCACTAGGTGAGCAGTTCTTC; cdr3_aa: CASSLDPTSLGEQFF
j_call: TRBJ2-1; cdr3_length: 15; d_call: TRBD1; clone_size: .; v_call: TRBV9; cdr3_nt: TGTGCCAGCAGCGTAGAGGGACAGGGTCGGAATGAGCAGTTCTTC; cdr3_aa: CASSVEGQGRNEQFF